The source of this T cell receptor (beta chain) is a study of T cell responses to AZD1222 COVID-19 vaccine. The protocol was immunoSEQ multiplex PCR, while the TCRdb copy is restricted to in-frame clones and leaves out a portion. The sample carries about 76,000 clones, roughly 90% recorded once. This clone was seen a single time. The CDR3 contains 14 residues. Trimming removed 7 bases at V and 3 bases at J, with 16 bases between. CDR1 and CDR2 from the germline V gene are MNHEY and SMNVEV (reference sequence). The sequencing here drew on peripheral blood, taken on day 0 of AZD1222 vaccination. The chain is built from TRBV27 and TRBJ2-7, with D perhaps matching TRBD1 or TRBD2 (6 bases each). The origin of this receptor is an adult in good health. CDR3 amino acids: CASTQKGGYYEQYF. Here the CDR3 DNA reads TGTGCCAGCACCCAAAAAGGGGGGTACTACGAGCAGTACTTC.